The table lists the clone carrying this TCR beta chain with a few counts. What it binds is unknown. Germline CDR1 is SGHDN and CDR2 is FVKESK. This CDR3 region has 16 residues. Expressed TCRB transcripts got sequenced, as all isolated RNA was reverse transcribed. Sequencing used immunoSEQ multiplex PCR; TCRdb keeps in-frame clones, though not all of them. Among 900,000 or so clones listed, around a sixth were seen once. The data originate from a study of beta chain features in type 1 diabetes. Study outcomes and limitations: The naive, central memory and Treg TCRB repertoires of patients appeared to be more similar to one another than those of healthy donors. Patients with type 1 diabetes carried fewer insertions and had more deletions at their VDJ junctions. Shorter TCRB CDR3s, moderately but significantly so, marked every one of the four CD4+ subsets in Type 1 diabetes patients.

The V gene is TRBV14, the J gene TRBJ2-5, with D perhaps TRBD2 (6 bases). Near its end, the DNA agrees better with TRBJ2-7, so the J call may be wrong. Sequenced material: naive CD4+ T cells from blood. The TCR sequence derives from a woman between 18 and 29 years old in good health. CDR3 amino acids: CASSQDPGSALYEQYF. The CDR3 region has the DNA TGTGCCAGCAGCCAAGATCCCGGGAGCGCCCTATACGAGCAGTACTTC.